A single sample gave rise to the 14 T cell receptor beta chains below, sequenced in a study of T cell repertoires in cytomegalovirus infection. TCRdb redid the calling of the reads with MiXCR, one entry per CDR3 protein. This sample has fewer than 550,000 distinct CDR3 sequences, with about 17% found just once. The specimen was CD8+ T cells from PBMCs. The receptors shown here come from a human donor in good health (CMV status not recorded). Some clones in this sample may be carry-over from other donors' samples.

The V gene is TRBV7-2, the J gene TRBJ1-5, with D possibly being TRBD1 (6 bases). The CDR3 extends over 14 amino acids. The germline V and J ends were trimmed by 3 bases and 6 bases, with 12 bases remaining between them. CDR1 and CDR2 (germline): SGHTA, FQGNSA. CDR3: CASSFTGIGQPQHF. In nucleotides, the CDR3 is TGTGCCAGCAGCTTCACAGGGATCGGTCAGCCCCAGCATTTT.

This clonotype was seen at least ten times. The rearrangement uses TRBV5-4 and TRBJ2-5; D is perhaps TRBD1 (6 bases). V was pared by 4 bases and J by 5 bases, with 15 bases between. Germline values: CDR1 SGHNT, CDR2 YYREEE (reference sequence). This CDR3 comprises 14 residues. The CDR3 sequence: CASSTTGRGETQYF. Here the CDR3 DNA reads TGTGCCAGCAGCACCACTGGCAGGGGTGAGACCCAGTACTTC.

About this clonotype itself: An end of the junction differs from the germline gene, which may be a read error. The chain couples TRBV11-2 to TRBJ1-1, with D perhaps matching TRBD1 (5 bases). The CDR3 loop spans 16 amino acids. The germline CDR1 and CDR2 sequences are SGHAT and FQNNGV. As DNA, the CDR3 is TGTGCAAGCAGCTTAGGGGTTAACACCATGAAAACTGAAGCTTTCTTT. Encoded protein: CASSLGVNTMKTEAFF. The full variable domain, with the rest looked up from reference TRBV11-2 and TRBJ1-1, is EAGVAQSPRYKIIEKRQSVAFWCNPISGHATLYWYQQILGQGPKLLIQFQNNGVVDDSQLPKDRFSAERLKGVDSTLKIQPAKLEDSAVYLCASSLGVNTMKTEAFFGQGTRLTVV.

This clonotype was recorded a few times. This rearrangement joins TRBV27 to TRBJ2-1; 10 bases are a match to TRBD2. V was pared by 5 bases and J by 8 bases, with 15 bases of the junction left unmatched. Germline assignment: CDR1 MNHEY and CDR2 SMNVEV (reference sequence). The CDR3 totals 17 residues. CDR3 residues: CASSPDLSGGAADEQFF. The CDR3 DNA follows: TGTGCCAGCAGTCCCGACTTAAGCGGGGGGGCGGCAGATGAGCAGTTCTTC.

The chain couples TRBV2 to TRBJ2-7; the D gene is possibly TRBD1 (5 bases). This CDR3 is built from 18 residues. Trimming took off 0 bases at V and 7 bases at J, with 25 bases between the two ends. Germline values: CDR1 SNHLY, CDR2 FYNNEI. The CDR3 region has the DNA TGTGCCAGCAGTGAAGCGCCTCCCGACAGTGACGTGTATAGGGAGCAGTACTTC. Translation: CASSEAPPDSDVYREQYF. The variable domain in full, with the rest retrieved from reference TRBV2 and TRBJ2-7, is EPEVTQTPSHQVTQMGQEVILRCVPISNHLYFYWYRQILGQKVEFLVSFYNNEISEKSEIFDDQFSVERPDGSNFTLKIRSTKLEDSAMYFCASSEAPPDSDVYREQYFGPGTRLTVT.

The rearrangement uses TRBV28 and TRBJ2-1; 13 bases map to TRBD2. V was pared by 8 bases and J by 1 base, with 5 bases of the junction left unmatched. The CDR3 covers 16 residues. CDR1 and CDR2 from the germline V gene are MDHEN and SYDVKM. The CDR3 region is CASQGLAGESYNEQFF. As DNA, the CDR3 is TGTGCCAGCCAAGGACTAGCGGGAGAGTCCTACAATGAGCAGTTCTTC.

This clonotype came up many times. This chain uses TRBV12-3 or TRBV12-4 with TRBJ2-3; 8 positions match TRBD1. The CDR3 extends over 14 amino acids. Unmatched junction bases numbered 2, after V lost 5 bases and J lost 1 base. The CDR3 DNA is TGTGCCAGCAGTCCGGGACAGGGCACAGATACGCAGTATTTT. Residues: CASSPGQGTDTQYF.

This clonotype appeared a few times. The chain couples TRBV9 to TRBJ1-5, with a weak D call TRBD1 (5 bases). Germline values: CDR1 SGDLS, CDR2 YYNGEE. This CDR3 contains 14 residues. Trimming removed 2 bases from V and 1 base from J, with 7 bases in between. CDR3 region: CASSVDISNQPQHF. The CDR3 coding sequence is TGTGCCAGCAGCGTGGACATCAGCAATCAGCCCCAGCATTTT.

This chain links TRBV11-2 with TRBJ1-2; weak D call: TRBD1 (5 bases). The V end lost 3 bases, the J end lost 3 bases, and 8 bases lay between the germline ends. Germline V CDR1 and CDR2: SGHAT, FQNNGV. The CDR3 consists of 13 residues. CDR3 amino acids: CASSFPGDYGYTF. CDR3 DNA sequence: TGTGCCAGCAGCTTCCCGGGGGACTATGGCTACACCTTC. Looking up the rest from reference TRBV11-2 and TRBJ1-2 gives the full variable domain: EAGVAQSPRYKIIEKRQSVAFWCNPISGHATLYWYQQILGQGPKLLIQFQNNGVVDDSQLPKDRFSAERLKGVDSTLKIQPAKLEDSAVYLCASSFPGDYGYTFGSGTRLTVV.

The V and J genes are TRBV9 and TRBJ2-1; TRBD2 might be the D (7 bases). This CDR3 has 15 residues. The V and J ends lost 4 bases and 7 bases respectively, with 18 bases between them. Germline V gene lookup returns CDR1 SGDLS and CDR2 YYNGEE. The CDR3 sequence is CASSLTQGRGNEQFF. The CDR3 DNA reads TGTGCCAGCAGCCTTACTCAGGGGAGGGGGAATGAGCAGTTCTTC.

A few counts support this clonotype. The chain employs TRBV6-1 and TRBJ2-1; no definite D call. V lost 4 bases to trimming and J lost 0 bases, with 10 bases between them. This CDR3 is built from 15 residues. Germline V lookup: CDR1 MNHNS, CDR2 SASEGT. The CDR3 coding sequence is TGTGCCAGCAGTGCTGGCACAACCTCCTACAATGAGCAGTTCTTC. Its translation: CASSAGTTSYNEQFF.

At least ten counts were recorded for this clonotype. The DNA for the CDR3 is TGTGCCATCAGTGAGGGGACTGCTACCGGGGAGCTGTTTTTT. Protein product: CAISEGTATGELFF. This chain connects TRBV10-3 to TRBJ2-2, with D perhaps TRBD2 (6 bases). V was trimmed by 2 bases and J by 5 bases, leaving 9 bases between them. This CDR3 is 14 amino acids long. Germline V gene data show CDR1 as ENHRY and CDR2 as SYGVKD.

This chain joins TRBV2 and TRBJ2-7, with 8 bases identical to TRBD1. The trim removed 1 base at V and 2 bases at J, leaving 4 bases unmatched. This CDR3 has 15 amino acids. Germline values: CDR1 SNHLY, CDR2 FYNNEI. Here the CDR3 reads CASSEVRTGTYEQYF. DNA of the CDR3: TGTGCCAGCAGTGAAGTGAGGACAGGGACCTACGAGCAGTACTTC.

Ten or more counts support this clonotype. The chain carries TRBV6-6 and TRBJ2-5, with 7 bases identical to TRBD1. CDR1 and CDR2 (germline): MNHNY, SVGAGI (reference sequence). CDR3 length: 13 amino acids. V was clipped by 6 bases and J by 2 bases; unmatched bases: 3. CDR3 bases: TGTGCCAGCAGGGGGACAGAACAAGAGACCCAGTACTTC. Amino acid sequence: CASRGTEQETQYF.